Presented here are 4 T cell receptor beta chains from one specimen sequenced in a study of CD8 T cells in Susac syndrome. Random hexamers were used to reverse transcribe the RNA input (roughly 0.5 to 1 ug). A single record per CDR3 protein comes from TCRdb applying MiXCR to the immunoSEQ multiplex PCR reads. Of 130,000 or so distinct CDR3 sequences listed, around 86% are singletons. The source material was CD8+ T cells from PBMCs. Receptors were obtained from a human donor with multiple sclerosis.

The V and J genes are TRBV4-1 and TRBJ1-2, with 8 positions matching TRBD1. V lost 4 bases and J lost 9; bases outside the gene matches: 22. The CDR3 length is 18 residues. CDR1 is MGHRA and CDR2 is YSYEKL in the germline V gene. Written as DNA, the CDR3 is TGCGCCAGCAGCCCACGATACCCACCCATGACGGACAGGGATAGCTACACCTTC. Protein product: CASSPRYPPMTDRDSYTF.

The CDR3 spells CATRGPLFLFF. The CDR3 DNA reads as TGTGCCACCAGGGGACCTCTATTCCTATTCTTC. V and J are TRBV27 and TRBJ2-1; TRBD1 is a possible D gene (6 bases). V lost 10 bases, J lost 16 bases, and 20 bases lay in between. Germline V gene lookup returns CDR1 MNHEY and CDR2 SMNVEV (reference sequence). The length of the CDR3 is 11 residues.

V gene TRBV14 combines with J gene TRBJ1-2; 8 bases align to TRBD1. This CDR3 is 14 amino acids long. Germline V gene lookup returns CDR1 SGHDN and CDR2 FVKESK. V shed 4 bases, J shed 4 bases, and the junction held 5 bases outside the gene matches. CDR3 residues: CASSPGQVFYGYTF. The CDR3 DNA follows: TGTGCCAGCAGCCCGGGACAGGTTTTCTATGGCTACACCTTC.

V is TRBV4-3 and J is TRBJ2-6, with D unclear. V was shortened by 0 bases and J by 1 base, with 7 bases between the two germline ends. CDR3 length equals 16 residues. Germline V gene sequence: CDR1 LGHNA, CDR2 YSLEER. In DNA, the CDR3 is TGCGCCAGCAGCCAAGACAGTTTTTCTGGGGCCAACGTCCTGACTTTC. It yields the protein CASSQDSFSGANVLTF.